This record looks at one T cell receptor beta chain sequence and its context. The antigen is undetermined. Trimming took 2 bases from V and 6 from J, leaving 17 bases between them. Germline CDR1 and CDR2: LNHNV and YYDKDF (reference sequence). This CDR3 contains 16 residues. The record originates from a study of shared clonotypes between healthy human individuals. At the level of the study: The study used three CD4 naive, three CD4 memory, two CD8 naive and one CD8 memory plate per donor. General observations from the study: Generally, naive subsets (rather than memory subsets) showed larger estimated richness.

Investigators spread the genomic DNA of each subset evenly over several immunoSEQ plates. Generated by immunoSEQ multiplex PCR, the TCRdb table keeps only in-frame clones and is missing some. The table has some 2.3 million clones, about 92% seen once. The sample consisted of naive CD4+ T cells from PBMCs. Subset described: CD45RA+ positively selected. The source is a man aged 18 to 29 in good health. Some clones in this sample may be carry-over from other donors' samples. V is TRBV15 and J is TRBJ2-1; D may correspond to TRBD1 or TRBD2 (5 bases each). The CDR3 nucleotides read TGTGCCACCAGCAGACACCAAGGGGAAGGGAGCAATGAGCAGTTCTTC. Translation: CATSRHQGEGSNEQFF.